This T cell receptor beta chain was obtained from a study of T cells in Graves' hyperthyroidism and ophthalmopathy. To note about this clonotype: What it binds is unknown.

The CDR3 regions of TCR beta were amplified from RNA transcripts. Using the HTBI primer set, a first-round RT-PCR was run on the TCR CDR3. Using its own MiXCR run on the multiplex PCR reads, TCRdb lists one record per CDR3 protein. The sample lists 660,000 or so distinct CDR3 sequences; less than 25% were seen once. Germline V gives CDR1 SEHNR, CDR2 FQNEAQ (reference sequence). The CDR3 is 16 residues long. V was trimmed by 1 base and J by 7 bases, leaving 17 bases between them. Clinicians diagnosed patients from clinical symptoms, serum thyroxine and TRAb, thyroid ultrasound and orbital computed tomography. Study-level findings and limits: Also found in blood were most expanded thyroid clonotypes above 0.001. Model output signaled ophthalmopathy a median about 6.3 months ahead of onset.

The sequenced sample was blood. The rearrangement joins TRBV7-9 to TRBJ1-5; a possible D gene is TRBD1 (5 bases). The TCR was taken from a man under 40 with Graves' ophthalmopathy. CDR3 residues: CASSLVMGEGRQPQHF. Written as DNA, the CDR3 is TGTGCCAGCAGCTTAGTGATGGGGGAGGGAAGGCAGCCCCAGCATTTT.